The T cell receptor (beta chain) described here comes from a study of molecular identifiers for immune sequencing clone quantification. The length of the CDR3 is 14 residues. The germline V gene encodes CDR1 SEHNR and CDR2 FQNEAQ (reference sequence). Study outcomes and limitations: Underestimated sizes of highly expanded clones could result from identical TCR molecules that share a barcode. The share of molecules held by clones above 20 RNA copies was over 97% in effector cells and under 1% in naive cells.

As for this clonotype: Its antigen is as yet unknown. A single base separates this from a much larger clone, so it may be a read error.

TCRdb re-derived calls from the PCR reads in MiXCR, one entry per CDR3 protein. Seen here are about 98,000 distinct CDR3 sequences, about 35% observed once, and the top ten hold 9.7%. Naive CD8 libraries came from roughly 20,000 to 1,000,000 sorted cells with 10%, 30% or 50% RNA. Sorting captured naive CD8 T cells as CD8+CD4-CCR7+CD45RA+. The origin of this receptor is a human donor in good health. Some libraries in this study had Jurkat cell RNA spiked in. Sequencing used naive CD8+ T cells from blood, with Jurkat cell RNA spiked in. Subset noted: FACS-sorted CD8+CD4-CCR7+CD45RA+ naive T cells. The chain has TRBV7-9 and TRBJ1-3; the D is unclear. CDR3 in DNA: TGTGCCAGCAGCCCTAGAGGGTCTGGAAACTCCATATATTTT. Translated, it gives CASSPRGSGNSIYF.